Following are 19 T cell receptor beta chains from one sample sequenced in a study of Graves' ophthalmopathy and Graves' hyperthyroidism. Transcripts of RNA were the source for amplifying TCR beta CDR3 regions. First-round RT-PCR used HTBI primers; second-round multiplex PCR followed. TCRdb reanalysed the multiplex PCR reads using MiXCR and keeps one entry per CDR3 protein. The table shows around 590,000 distinct CDR3 sequences, with approximately 35% occurring only once. The material sequenced was peripheral blood or thyroid tissue (not recorded which). These receptors were obtained from an adult man with Graves' hyperthyroidism.

The CDR3, as DNA: TGTGCCAGTAGTATTCCCGGGACAGGGATAGGAAACACCATATATTTT. It specifies CASSIPGTGIGNTIYF. The chain combines TRBV19 with TRBJ1-3, with TRBD1 matching 9 bases. V trimming: 3 bases; J trimming: 4 bases; junction bases outside the gene matches: 7. CDR3 length equals 16 residues. The germline CDR1 and CDR2 sequences are LNHDA and SQIVND (reference sequence).

V and J are TRBV7-9 and TRBJ2-3; tentative D call: TRBD2 (5 bases). Trimming cost V 3 bases and J 1 base, with 17 bases left between them. The CDR3 covers 17 residues. CDR1 is SEHNR and CDR2 is FQNEAQ in the germline V gene (reference sequence). The CDR3, as DNA: TGTGCCAGCAGCTTTTTCTTGCCCAGCGGTCGCACAGATACGCAGTATTTT. Translated, it gives CASSFFLPSGRTDTQYF.

The rearrangement joins TRBV10-1 to TRBJ1-2; D is unclear. V was shortened by 5 bases and J by 8 bases, with 15 bases between the two germline ends. From germline, CDR1 is WNHNN and CDR2 SYGVQD (reference sequence). The CDR3 runs to 13 residues. In DNA form, the CDR3 reads TGCGCCAGCAGTCTGATTGGAGGGTACGGCTACACCTTC. This codes for CASSLIGGYGYTF.

This clonotype was detected many times. V and J are TRBV29-1 and TRBJ2-2; D is possibly TRBD2 (5 bases). V lost 1 base to trimming and J lost 7 bases, with 22 bases between them. In germline, CDR1 is SQVTM, CDR2 ANQGSEA. The CDR3 length is 17 residues. This chain's CDR3 is CSVEAAGSRARGGELFF. CDR3 in DNA: TGCAGCGTTGAAGCGGCGGGCAGTAGGGCGAGAGGCGGGGAGCTGTTTTTT.

In this sample, this clonotype turned up many times. The V gene is TRBV5-1, the J gene TRBJ2-7; D not resolved. CDR3 length equals 14 residues. The V end lost 4 bases, the J end lost 2 bases, and 13 bases lay between the germline ends. CDR1 and CDR2 from the germline V gene are SGHRS and YFSETQ. CDR3: CASSPRTVTYEQYF. The DNA for the CDR3 is TGCGCCAGCAGCCCACGGACGGTCACCTACGAGCAGTACTTC.

V gene TRBV7-9 combines with J gene TRBJ2-3, with TRBD2 matching over 7 bases. The CDR3 covers 17 residues. Germline values: CDR1 SEHNR, CDR2 FQNEAQ (reference sequence). Trimming cost V 5 bases and J 2 bases; bases outside gene matches: 13. In DNA, the CDR3 is TGTGCCAGCAGCCAGGAGGGACTACTCCCATTCACAGATACGCAGTATTTT. It codes for CASSQEGLLPFTDTQYF.

V gene TRBV20-1 combines with J gene TRBJ2-7, with 9 bases that match TRBD1. This CDR3 is 16 amino acids long. Trimming removed 1 base from V and 2 bases from J; junction bases left unmatched: 9. Germline V CDR1 and CDR2: DFQATT, SNEGSKA (reference sequence). CDR3 residues: CSARVTDRGRTYEQYF. CDR3 coding DNA: TGCAGTGCTAGAGTCACGGACAGGGGACGGACCTACGAGCAGTACTTC.

This clonotype was counted at least ten times. This chain links TRBV27 with TRBJ1-1; 8 bases are shared with TRBD1. The CDR3 contains 13 residues. From germline, CDR1 is MNHEY and CDR2 SMNVEV (reference sequence). V trimming: 7 bases; J trimming: 4 bases; junction bases outside the gene matches: 5. This chain's CDR3 is CASTRQGSTEAFF. The CDR3, as DNA: TGTGCCAGCACCCGACAGGGGAGCACTGAAGCTTTCTTT.

Many counts were recorded for this clonotype. V usage is TRBV10-3 and J usage is TRBJ2-7; 11 nucleotides align to TRBD1. With 5 bases clipped from V and 6 bases from J, the junction kept 15 bases outside the gene matches. The CDR3 totals 17 residues. In germline, CDR1 is ENHRY, CDR2 SYGVKD. CDR3 sequence (DNA): TGTGCCATCAGTTTACTAAGCACCGGGACAGGGGGTGGCGAGCAGTACTTC. This encodes CAISLLSTGTGGGEQYF.

This clonotype was recorded many times. The rearrangement links TRBV10-3 to TRBJ2-7, with D unclear. Trimming pared 3 bases from V and 0 bases from J, leaving 9 bases between. The germline V gene has CDR1 ENHRY and CDR2 SYGVKD. The CDR3 spans 14 residues. The CDR3 nucleotides are TGTGCCATCAGTGAATTGCGGAGCTCCTACGAGCAGTACTTC. Translated, it gives CAISELRSSYEQYF.

This clonotype was seen more than once but under ten times. This chain uses TRBV7-3 with TRBJ2-2; TRBD1 agrees at 11 bases. The length of the CDR3 is 17 residues. Looked up from germline, CDR1 is SGHTA and CDR2 is FQGTGA. The trim removed 8 bases at V and 4 bases at J, leaving 12 bases unmatched. The CDR3 DNA follows: TGTGCCAGCTCACCGCGCGGGACAGGGGGATCCACCGGGGAGCTGTTTTTT. Amino acids: CASSPRGTGGSTGELFF.

This clonotype was seen at least ten times. This chain joins TRBV12-3 or TRBV12-4 and TRBJ1-2, with D perhaps TRBD1 (6 bases). The CDR3 spans 13 residues. V was cut by 4 bases and J by 8 bases, with 14 bases left in between. The CDR3 protein is CASSYRDHTGYTF. The CDR3 DNA follows: TGTGCCAGCAGTTACAGGGATCATACGGGCTACACCTTC.

CDR3 in amino acids: CATSAGIVNSPLHF. DNA for the CDR3: TGTGCCACCAGTGCTGGGATTGTGAATTCACCCCTCCACTTT. J is TRBJ1-6 and V is TRBV24-1; D is unresolved. The germline CDR1 and CDR2 sequences are KGHDR and SFDVKD. Trimming stripped 5 bases from V and 7 bases from J, with 11 bases between. CDR3 length equals 14 residues.

This clonotype has just one count. The gene calls are TRBV7-2 and TRBJ1-4, with TRBD1 matching 8 bases. V shed 3 bases, J shed 7 bases, and the junction held 13 bases outside the gene matches. CDR1 and CDR2 (germline): SGHTA, FQGNSA. The CDR3 spans 17 residues. CDR3 DNA: TGTGCCAGCAGCTTCGACAGGGGATTTCCTAGAGGTGAAAAACTGTTTTTT. Amino acid sequence: CASSFDRGFPRGEKLFF. The variable domain in full, completed from reference TRBV7-2 and TRBJ1-4, reads GAGVSQSPSNKVTEKGKDVELRCDPISGHTALYWYRQSLGQGLEFLIYFQGNSAPDKSGLPSDRFSAERTGGSVSTLTIQRTQQEDSAVYLCASSFDRGFPRGEKLFFGSGTQLSVL.

This clonotype occurred many times. The gene calls are TRBV6-5 and TRBJ1-2; no reliable D call. Trimming removed 2 bases from V and 8 bases from J, with 9 bases in between. CDR3 length: 12 amino acids. CDR1 MNHEY and CDR2 SVGAGI come from the germline V gene. The CDR3 DNA is TGTGCCAGCAGTTACGGTGGCAGGGGCTACACCTTC. This sequence encodes CASSYGGRGYTF.

This clonotype was seen at least ten times. This chain joins TRBV29-1 and TRBJ1-5, with 7 bases aligning to TRBD1. The CDR3 contains 13 residues. CDR1 is SQVTM, CDR2 ANQGSEA, per germline. J was trimmed by 3 bases and V by 6 bases; bases with no gene match: 5. This chain's CDR3 is CSVAGQVNQPQHF. The CDR3 DNA reads TGCAGCGTCGCTGGACAGGTCAATCAGCCCCAGCATTTT.

The V gene is TRBV20-1, the J gene TRBJ2-2; 7 bases agree with TRBD2. The CDR3 is 13 residues long. The germline V gene has CDR1 DFQATT and CDR2 SNEGSKA (reference sequence). The CDR3 region is CSGGSANTGELFF. CDR3 bases: TGCAGCGGGGGGTCCGCGAACACCGGGGAGCTGTTTTTT.

This clonotype was picked up many times. The genes are TRBV5-1 and TRBJ2-6; no definite D call. Trimming pared 0 bases from V and 0 bases from J, leaving 7 bases between. In germline, CDR1 is SGHRS, CDR2 YFSETQ. The CDR3 runs 16 residues. DNA of the CDR3: TGCGCCAGCAGCTTGGCCCCCAGCTCTGGGGCCAACGTCCTGACTTTC. It translates to CASSLAPSSGANVLTF.

In its sample, this clonotype was seen a few times. V gene TRBV27 combines with J gene TRBJ1-4; D is uncertain. V was clipped by 0 bases and J by 10 bases, with 9 bases between them. This CDR3 has 13 amino acids. The germline V gene encodes CDR1 MNHEY and CDR2 SMNVEV (reference sequence). The CDR3 loop reads CASSLSYQAKLFF. CDR3 DNA: TGTGCCAGCAGTTTATCGTATCAGGCAAAACTGTTTTTT.